The present T cell receptor (beta chain) was sequenced within a study of CD8+CD57+ T cells in acquired aplastic anemia. For the study at large: Isolated CD4+ and CD8+ cells, once sorted, yielded DNA averaging 3.2 ug. Healthy donors yielded 9.5 million to 11 million CD4+ cell reads on average.

The TCR beta profiling, which covered VDJ combination and CDR3 sequence, was carried out using genomic DNA as the template. TCRdb re-analysed the reads in MiXCR, keeping a single row per CDR3 protein. The sample carries around 200,000 distinct CDR3 sequences, roughly half recorded once. Germline V gives CDR1 LNHDA, CDR2 SQIVND (reference sequence). V was clipped by 9 bases and J by 6 bases, with 21 bases between them. The CDR3 is 14 residues long. The chain carries TRBV19 and TRBJ2-7, with D unresolved. The source is a human donor in good health, serving as a control. Sequenced sample: sorted CD4+, CD8+, or CD8+CD57+ T cells (not recorded which) from PBMCs. CDR3 bases: TGTGCCAGCTCACCAAGCCCGGTACTCAGCGAGCAGTACTTC. Encoded protein: CASSPSPVLSEQYF.